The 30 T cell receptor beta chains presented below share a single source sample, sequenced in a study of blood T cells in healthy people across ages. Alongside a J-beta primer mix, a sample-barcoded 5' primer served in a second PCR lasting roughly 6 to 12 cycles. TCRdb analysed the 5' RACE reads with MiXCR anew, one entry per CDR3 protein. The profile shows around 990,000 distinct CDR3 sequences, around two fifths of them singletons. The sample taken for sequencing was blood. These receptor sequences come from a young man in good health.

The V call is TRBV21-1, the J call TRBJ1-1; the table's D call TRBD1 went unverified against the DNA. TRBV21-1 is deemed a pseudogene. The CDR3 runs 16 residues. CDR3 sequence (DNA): TGTGCCAGCAGCCTACAGGGGTACGGCTTTTACACTGAAGCTTTCTTT. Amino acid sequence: CASSLQGYGFYTEAFF.

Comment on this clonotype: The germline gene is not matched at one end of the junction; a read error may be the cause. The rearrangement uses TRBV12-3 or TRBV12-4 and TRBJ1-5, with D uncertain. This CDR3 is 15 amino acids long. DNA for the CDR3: TGTGCCAGCAGTTTAGTTGGGAATAGCAATCGGCCCCAGCATTTT. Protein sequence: CASSLVGNSNRPQHF.

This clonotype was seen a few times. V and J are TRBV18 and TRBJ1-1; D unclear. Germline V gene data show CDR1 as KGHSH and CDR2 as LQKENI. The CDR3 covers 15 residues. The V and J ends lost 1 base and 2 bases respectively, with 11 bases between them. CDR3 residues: CASSPQRHTNTEAFF. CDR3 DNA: TGTGCCAGCTCACCACAGCGACACACTAACACTGAAGCTTTCTTT. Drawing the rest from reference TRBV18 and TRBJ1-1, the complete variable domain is NAGVMQNPRHLVRRRGQEARLRCSPMKGHSHVYWYRQLPEEGLKFMVYLQKENIIDESGMPKERFSAEFPKEGPSILRIQQVVRGDSAAYFCASSPQRHTNTEAFFGQGTRLTVV.

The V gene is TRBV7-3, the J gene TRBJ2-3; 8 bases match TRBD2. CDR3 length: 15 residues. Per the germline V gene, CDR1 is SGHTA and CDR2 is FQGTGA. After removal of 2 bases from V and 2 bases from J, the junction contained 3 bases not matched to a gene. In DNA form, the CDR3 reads TGTGCCAGCAGCTTATTCGGGGGGGCCACAGATACGCAGTATTTT. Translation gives CASSLFGGATDTQYF.

CDR3 sequence (DNA): TGTGCCAGCAGCCCCAGACAGGGGAAGGATGGCTACACCTTC. Translated, it gives CASSPRQGKDGYTF. The chain carries TRBV4-2 and TRBJ1-2, with 8 bases aligning to TRBD1. Per the germline V gene, CDR1 is LGHNA and CDR2 is YNFKEQ. J was trimmed by 6 bases and V by 4 bases; bases with no gene match: 7. This CDR3 has 14 residues.

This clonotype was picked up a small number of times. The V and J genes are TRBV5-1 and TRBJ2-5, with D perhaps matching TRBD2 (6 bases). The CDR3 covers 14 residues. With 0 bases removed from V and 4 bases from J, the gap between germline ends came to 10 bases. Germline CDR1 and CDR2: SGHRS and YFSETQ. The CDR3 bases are TGCGCCAGCAGCTTGGTCGGCGGGATAGAGACCCAGTACTTC. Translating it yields CASSLVGGIETQYF.

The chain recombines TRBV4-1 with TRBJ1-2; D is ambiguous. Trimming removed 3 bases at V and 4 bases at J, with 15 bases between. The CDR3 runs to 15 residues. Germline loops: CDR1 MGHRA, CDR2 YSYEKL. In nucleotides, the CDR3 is TGCGCCAGCAGCCAGGGGAAGAGGCGAGGCTATGGCTACACCTTC. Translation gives CASSQGKRRGYGYTF.

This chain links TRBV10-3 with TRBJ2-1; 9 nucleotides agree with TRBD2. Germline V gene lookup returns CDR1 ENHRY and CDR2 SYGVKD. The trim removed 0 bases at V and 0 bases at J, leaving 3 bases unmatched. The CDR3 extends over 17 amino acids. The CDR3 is CAISESERGASYNEQFF. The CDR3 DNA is TGTGCCATCAGTGAGTCTGAGCGGGGGGCCTCCTACAATGAGCAGTTCTTC.

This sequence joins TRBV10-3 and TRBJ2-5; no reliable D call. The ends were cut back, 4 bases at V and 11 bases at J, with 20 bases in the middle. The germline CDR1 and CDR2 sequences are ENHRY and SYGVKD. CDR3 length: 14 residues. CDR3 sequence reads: CAISGRVLSDEQYF. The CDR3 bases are TGTGCCATCAGTGGTAGGGTTTTAAGCGATGAGCAGTACTTC.

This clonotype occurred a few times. The CDR3: CASSQDSVSTDTQYF. The CDR3 coding sequence is TGTGCCAGCAGTCAAGACTCAGTTAGCACAGATACGCAGTATTTT. V usage is TRBV12-3 or TRBV12-4 and J usage is TRBJ2-3; no definite D call. The CDR3 covers 15 residues. V was pared by 5 bases and J by 0 bases, with 12 bases between.

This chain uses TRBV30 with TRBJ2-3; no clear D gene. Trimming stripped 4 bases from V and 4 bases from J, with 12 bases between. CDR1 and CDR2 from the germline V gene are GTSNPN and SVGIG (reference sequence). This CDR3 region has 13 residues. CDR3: CAWKGAAADTQYF. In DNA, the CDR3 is TGTGCCTGGAAGGGCGCGGCAGCAGATACGCAGTATTTT.

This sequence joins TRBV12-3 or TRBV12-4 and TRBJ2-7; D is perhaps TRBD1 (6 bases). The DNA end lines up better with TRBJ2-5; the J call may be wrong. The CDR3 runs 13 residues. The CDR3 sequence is CASSKNRAETQYF. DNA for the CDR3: TGTGCCAGCAGCAAGAACAGGGCGGAGACCCAGTACTTC.

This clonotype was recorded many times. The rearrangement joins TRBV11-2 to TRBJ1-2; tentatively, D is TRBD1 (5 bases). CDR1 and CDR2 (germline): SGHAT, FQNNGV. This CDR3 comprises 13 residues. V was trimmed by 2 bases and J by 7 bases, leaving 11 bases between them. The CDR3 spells CASSLLQATGYTF. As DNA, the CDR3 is TGTGCCAGCAGCTTACTACAGGCCACTGGCTACACCTTC.

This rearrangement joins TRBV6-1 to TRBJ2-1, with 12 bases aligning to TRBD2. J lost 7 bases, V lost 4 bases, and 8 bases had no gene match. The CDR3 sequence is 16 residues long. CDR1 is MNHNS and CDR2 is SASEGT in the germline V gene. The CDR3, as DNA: TGTGCCAGCAGTGTGGTTCTAGCGGGGGGGCAAAATGAGCAGTTCTTC. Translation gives CASSVVLAGGQNEQFF.

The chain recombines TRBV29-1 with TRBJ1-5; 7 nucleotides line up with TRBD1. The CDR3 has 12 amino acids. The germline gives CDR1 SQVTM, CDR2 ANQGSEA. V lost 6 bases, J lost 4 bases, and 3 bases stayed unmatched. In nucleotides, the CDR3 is TGCAGCGTGGGGACAGAAAATCAGCCCCAGCATTTT. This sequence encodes CSVGTENQPQHF.

As DNA, the CDR3 is TGTGCCAGCTCACCATTCGCGGACATAAACAATGAGCAGTTCTTC. Translating gives CASSPFADINNEQFF. The V gene is TRBV18, the J gene TRBJ2-1, with D possibly TRBD1 on 5 matching bases. This CDR3 region has 15 residues. Trimming removed 2 bases from V and 5 bases from J, with 13 bases in between. Germline V CDR1 and CDR2: KGHSH, LQKENI. The full variable domain, in which reference TRBV18 and TRBJ2-1 provide the parts outside the CDR3, is NAGVMQNPRHLVRRRGQEARLRCSPMKGHSHVYWYRQLPEEGLKFMVYLQKENIIDESGMPKERFSAEFPKEGPSILRIQQVVRGDSAAYFCASSPFADINNEQFFGPGTRLTVL.

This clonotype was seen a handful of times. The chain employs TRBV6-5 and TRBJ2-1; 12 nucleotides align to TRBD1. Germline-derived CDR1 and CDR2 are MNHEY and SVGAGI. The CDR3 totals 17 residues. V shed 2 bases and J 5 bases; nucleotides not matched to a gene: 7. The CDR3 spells CASSYNAGQGADNEQFF. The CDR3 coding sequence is TGTGCCAGCAGTTACAATGCGGGACAGGGGGCTGACAATGAGCAGTTCTTC.

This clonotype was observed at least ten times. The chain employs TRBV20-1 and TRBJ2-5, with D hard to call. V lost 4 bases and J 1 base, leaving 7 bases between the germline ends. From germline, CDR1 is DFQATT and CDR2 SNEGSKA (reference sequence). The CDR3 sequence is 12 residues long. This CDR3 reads CSANWAQETQYF. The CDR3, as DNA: TGCAGTGCTAACTGGGCCCAAGAGACCCAGTACTTC.

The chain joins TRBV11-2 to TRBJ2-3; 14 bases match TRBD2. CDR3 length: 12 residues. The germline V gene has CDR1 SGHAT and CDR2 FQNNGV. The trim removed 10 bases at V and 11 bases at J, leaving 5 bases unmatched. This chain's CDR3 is CATGLAGGRQYF. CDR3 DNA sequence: TGTGCCACTGGACTAGCGGGGGGCCGGCAGTATTTT.

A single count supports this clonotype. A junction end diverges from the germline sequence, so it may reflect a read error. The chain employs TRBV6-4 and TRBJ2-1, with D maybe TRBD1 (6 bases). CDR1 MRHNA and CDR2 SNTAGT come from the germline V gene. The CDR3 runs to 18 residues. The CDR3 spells CASSDSGYEGVSYNEQFF. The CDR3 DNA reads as TGTGCCAGTAGTGACTCGGGGTACGAGGGGGTCTCCTACAATGAGCAGTTCTTC.

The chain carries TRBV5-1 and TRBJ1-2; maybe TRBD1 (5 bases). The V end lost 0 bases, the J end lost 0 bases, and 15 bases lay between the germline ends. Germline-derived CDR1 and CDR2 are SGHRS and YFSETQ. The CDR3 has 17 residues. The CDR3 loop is CASSLEGVYESNYGYTF. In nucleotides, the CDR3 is TGCGCCAGCAGCTTGGAAGGGGTTTACGAATCTAACTATGGCTACACCTTC. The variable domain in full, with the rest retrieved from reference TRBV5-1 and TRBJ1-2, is KAGVTQTPRYLIKTRGQQVTLSCSPISGHRSVSWYQQTPGQGLQFLFEYFSETQRNKGNFPGRFSGRQFSNSRSEMNVSTLELGDSALYLCASSLEGVYESNYGYTFGSGTRLTVV.

CDR3 residues: CASSFRAISTDTQYF. The DNA for the CDR3 is TGTGCCTCAAGCTTCCGGGCCATAAGCACAGATACGCAGTATTTT. The chain links TRBV30 to TRBJ2-3; no clear D. This CDR3 comprises 15 residues. V was trimmed by 7 bases and J by 0 bases, leaving 17 bases between them. The germline V gene has CDR1 GTSNPN and CDR2 SVGIG (reference sequence).

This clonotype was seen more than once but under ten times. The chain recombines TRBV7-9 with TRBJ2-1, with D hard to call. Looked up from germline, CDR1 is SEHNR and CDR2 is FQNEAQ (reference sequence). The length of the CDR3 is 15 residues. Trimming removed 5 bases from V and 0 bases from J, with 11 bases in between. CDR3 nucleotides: TGTGCCAGCAGCCCCCCTGAATCCTCCTACAATGAGCAGTTCTTC. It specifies CASSPPESSYNEQFF.

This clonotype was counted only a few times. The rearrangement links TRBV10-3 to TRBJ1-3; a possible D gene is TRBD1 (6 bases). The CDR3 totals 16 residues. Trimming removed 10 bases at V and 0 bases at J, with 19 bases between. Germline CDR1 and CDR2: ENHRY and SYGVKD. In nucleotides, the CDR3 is TGTGCCACCACGAAACTAACAGGGACCTCTGGAAACACCATATATTTT. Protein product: CATTKLTGTSGNTIYF.

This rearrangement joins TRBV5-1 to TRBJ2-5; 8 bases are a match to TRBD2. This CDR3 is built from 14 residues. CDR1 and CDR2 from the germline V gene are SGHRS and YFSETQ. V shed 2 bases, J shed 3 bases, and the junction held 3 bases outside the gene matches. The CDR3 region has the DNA TGCGCCAGCAGCTTTAGCGGGAATGAAGAGACCCAGTACTTC. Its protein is CASSFSGNEETQYF.

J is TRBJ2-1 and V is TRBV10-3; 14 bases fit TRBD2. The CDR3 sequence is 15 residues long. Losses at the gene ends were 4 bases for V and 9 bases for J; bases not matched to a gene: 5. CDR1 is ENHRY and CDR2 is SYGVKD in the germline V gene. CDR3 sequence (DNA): TGTGCCATCAGTGGAGGACTAGCGGGAGGTGTTGAGCAGTTCTTC. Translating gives CAISGGLAGGVEQFF.

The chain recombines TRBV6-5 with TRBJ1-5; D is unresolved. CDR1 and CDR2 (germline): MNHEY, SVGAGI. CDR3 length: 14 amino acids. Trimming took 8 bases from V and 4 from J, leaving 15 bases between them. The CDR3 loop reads CASGRSEGNQPQHF. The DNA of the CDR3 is TGTGCCAGCGGAAGGTCCGAAGGGAATCAGCCCCAGCATTTT.

In DNA, the CDR3 is TGTGCCAGCAGCCCACAGGACAGGGGCCGTAATCAGCCCCAGCATTTT. Its protein is CASSPQDRGRNQPQHF. The rearrangement joins TRBV4-2 to TRBJ1-5; 9 nucleotides agree with TRBD1. Trimming at V came to 4 bases and at J to 4 bases, leaving 8 bases not matched to a gene. The CDR3 has 16 amino acids. CDR1 and CDR2 from the germline V gene are LGHNA and YNFKEQ.

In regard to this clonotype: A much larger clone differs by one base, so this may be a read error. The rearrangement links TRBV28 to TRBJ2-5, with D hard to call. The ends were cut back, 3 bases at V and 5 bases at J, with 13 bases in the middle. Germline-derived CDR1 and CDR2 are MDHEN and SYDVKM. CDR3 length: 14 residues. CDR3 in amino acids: CASSFHAWAETQYF. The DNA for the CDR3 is TGTGCCAGCAGTTTCCACGCATGGGCGGAGACCCAGTACTTC.

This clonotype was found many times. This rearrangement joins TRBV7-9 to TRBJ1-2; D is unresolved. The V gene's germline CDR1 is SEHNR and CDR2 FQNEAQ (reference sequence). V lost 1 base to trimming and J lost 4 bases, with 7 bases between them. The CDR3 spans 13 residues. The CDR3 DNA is TGTGCCAGCAGCTTAGGACGGTTCTATGGCTACACCTTC. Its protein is CASSLGRFYGYTF.